Here is one TCR beta chain with its context. Per the study methods: Reference gene primers were amplified, and this amplification served to estimate nucleated cell counts. Libraries were prepared by immunoSEQ multiplex PCR; TCRdb keeps only in-frame clonotypes and omits some of them. V, J and clone size derive from that table, while D and trimming were established from the DNA sequence. The sample holds approximately 100,000 clones, approximately 84% seen once. This entry comes from a study of blood T cell repertoires in COVID-19. Whole-study context: The United States, Italy and Spain provided the acute and convalescent COVID-19 samples. PBMCs, B-cell-depleted T cells, or T cells provided the cDNA or gDNA that made up the material.

Germline CDR1 reads SEHNR; CDR2 reads FQNEAQ (reference sequence). Losses at the gene ends were 8 bases for V and 1 base for J; bases not matched to a gene: 11. CDR3 length equals 16 residues. This chain links TRBV7-9 with TRBJ2-3; 8 nucleotides line up with TRBD2. The sequenced sample consisted of peripheral blood. The source is a woman aged 55-75 years with acute or convalescent COVID-19. Here the CDR3 reads CASAGGQQYGTDTQYF. For the CDR3, the DNA is TGTGCCAGCGCGGGGGGCCAACAATACGGCACAGATACGCAGTATTTT.